These 13 T cell receptor beta chains came from one sample sequenced in a study of T cell responses to AZD1222 COVID-19 vaccine. Some clones are missing from TCRdb's copy, which holds only in-frame ones; the method was immunoSEQ multiplex PCR. The sample holds 100,000 to 120,000 clones, approximately 90% seen once. The sample in question was peripheral blood, obtained on day 0 of AZD1222 vaccination. Receptor source: an adult in good health.

This chain links TRBV5-1 with TRBJ2-5; no clear D. Trimming stripped 5 bases from V and 4 bases from J, with 12 bases between. CDR1 and CDR2 from the germline V gene are SGHRS and YFSETQ. The CDR3 runs to 13 residues. The CDR3 is CASRQSSGETQYF. The CDR3 DNA is TGCGCCAGCAGACAGAGCTCTGGAGAGACCCAGTACTTC. The full variable domain, completed using reference TRBV5-1 and TRBJ2-5, is KAGVTQTPRYLIKTRGQQVTLSCSPISGHRSVSWYQQTPGQGLQFLFEYFSETQRNKGNFPGRFSGRQFSNSRSEMNVSTLELGDSALYLCASRQSSGETQYFGPGTRLLVL.

The chain uses TRBV4-1 and TRBJ1-1; D is uncertain. Germline V CDR1 and CDR2: MGHRA, YSYEKL. This CDR3 has 14 residues. Trimming took 2 bases from V and 5 from J, leaving 12 bases between them. Written as DNA, the CDR3 is TGCGCCAGCAGCCAAACCCCCTGGGGAACTGAAGCTTTCTTT. This translates into CASSQTPWGTEAFF.

This sequence joins TRBV25-1 and TRBJ2-7; D is unresolved. The V gene's germline CDR1 is MGHDK and CDR2 SYGVNS. This CDR3 is 13 amino acids long. V gave up 3 bases and J gave up 1 base, with 7 bases separating them. CDR3 region: CASSDILSYEQYF. CDR3 nucleotides: TGTGCCAGCAGTGACATCCTGTCCTACGAGCAGTACTTC.

This chain links TRBV6-4 with TRBJ1-1; 7 bases map to TRBD1. The CDR3 totals 13 residues. J lost 4 bases, V lost 4 bases, and 3 bases had no gene match. Germline lookup yields CDR1 MRHNA and CDR2 SNTAGT. CDR3 bases: TGTGCCAGCAGTGTGACAGGGACCACTGAAGCTTTCTTT. This sequence encodes CASSVTGTTEAFF.

This chain connects TRBV4-2 to TRBJ2-7; tentative D call: TRBD2 (5 bases). Germline values: CDR1 LGHNA, CDR2 YNFKEQ. This CDR3 comprises 17 residues. The V gene lost 1 base and the J gene lost 1 base, with 17 bases spanning the gap. DNA of the CDR3: TGTGCCAGCAGCCAAGGGGTATCCCAGCGAGGGTCCTACGAGCAGTACTTC. Translating it yields CASSQGVSQRGSYEQYF.

The chain links TRBV4-1 to TRBJ1-2, with 8 positions matching TRBD1. CDR3 length: 16 residues. Germline V gene data show CDR1 as MGHRA and CDR2 as YSYEKL. V dropped 0 bases and J dropped 2; count of bases not matched to a gene: 5. CDR3 in DNA: TGCGCCAGCAGCCAAGATGGGCAGGGGGCGAACTATGGCTACACCTTC. Residues: CASSQDGQGANYGYTF.

The CDR3 spells CASSQTVLRGPGNTIYF. CDR3 DNA sequence: TGCGCCAGCAGCCAAACAGTCCTCAGGGGGCCTGGAAACACCATATATTTT. The chain links TRBV4-1 to TRBJ1-3; TRBD1 matches at 8 bases. After removal of 2 bases from V and 2 bases from J, the junction contained 8 bases not matched to a gene. The CDR3 runs to 17 residues. Germline assignment: CDR1 MGHRA and CDR2 YSYEKL.

This rearrangement joins TRBV7-2 to TRBJ2-4, with D perhaps matching TRBD2 (6 bases). Trimming pared 1 base from V and 1 base from J, leaving 14 bases between. CDR1 SGHTA and CDR2 FQGNSA come from the germline V gene. CDR3 length: 17 amino acids. In DNA, the CDR3 is TGTGCCAGCAGCTTAGGTAGCGGCGGGGACGCCAAAAACATTCAGTACTTC. Its protein product is CASSLGSGGDAKNIQYF.

The genes are TRBV28 and TRBJ1-2, with D perhaps TRBD1 (5 bases). The V end was cut by 7 bases, the J end by 3 bases, with 18 bases between. The CDR3 has 15 residues. CDR1 is MDHEN and CDR2 is SYDVKM in the germline V gene. CDR3 DNA sequence: TGTGCCAGCAAGCGTTTTTCGGGGCGCGACTATGGCTACACCTTC. Its protein product is CASKRFSGRDYGYTF.

This sequence joins TRBV19 and TRBJ2-1, with 7 bases that match TRBD2. Germline V lookup: CDR1 LNHDA, CDR2 SQIVND (reference sequence). The CDR3 has 16 residues. Trimming at V came to 3 bases and at J to 2 bases, leaving 7 bases not matched to a gene. CDR3 in DNA: TGTGCCAGTAGTATGGCTAGCGGAGCTCCCTACAATGAGCAGTTCTTC. Amino acids: CASSMASGAPYNEQFF.

The chain uses TRBV19 and TRBJ1-1; D is perhaps TRBD1 (5 bases). The germline V gene has CDR1 LNHDA and CDR2 SQIVND (reference sequence). The CDR3 spans 17 residues. V lost 5 bases and J 2 bases, leaving 21 bases between the germline ends. DNA for the CDR3: TGTGCCAGTAGTCCCGGGGGGTCCCCTGGCGTAAACACTGAAGCTTTCTTT. Its protein product is CASSPGGSPGVNTEAFF.

The chain combines TRBV2 with TRBJ1-5; D remains unclear. The V and J ends lost 5 bases and 5 bases respectively, with 10 bases between them. CDR1 is SNHLY, CDR2 FYNNEI, per germline. The CDR3 loop spans 13 amino acids. The DNA for the CDR3 is TGTGCCAGCAGTTCCCAGACTGATCAGCCCCAGCATTTT. Protein sequence: CASSSQTDQPQHF.

This rearrangement joins TRBV21-1 to TRBJ1-1; the D call TRBD1 from the table was never checked on the DNA. TRBV21-1 has pseudogene status. This CDR3 region has 21 residues. The CDR3 reads CASSNRFRGQGTTHGNTEAFF. The DNA for the CDR3 is TGTGCCAGCAGCAATAGGTTCAGAGGACAGGGAACTACACATGGCAACACTGAAGCTTTCTTT.